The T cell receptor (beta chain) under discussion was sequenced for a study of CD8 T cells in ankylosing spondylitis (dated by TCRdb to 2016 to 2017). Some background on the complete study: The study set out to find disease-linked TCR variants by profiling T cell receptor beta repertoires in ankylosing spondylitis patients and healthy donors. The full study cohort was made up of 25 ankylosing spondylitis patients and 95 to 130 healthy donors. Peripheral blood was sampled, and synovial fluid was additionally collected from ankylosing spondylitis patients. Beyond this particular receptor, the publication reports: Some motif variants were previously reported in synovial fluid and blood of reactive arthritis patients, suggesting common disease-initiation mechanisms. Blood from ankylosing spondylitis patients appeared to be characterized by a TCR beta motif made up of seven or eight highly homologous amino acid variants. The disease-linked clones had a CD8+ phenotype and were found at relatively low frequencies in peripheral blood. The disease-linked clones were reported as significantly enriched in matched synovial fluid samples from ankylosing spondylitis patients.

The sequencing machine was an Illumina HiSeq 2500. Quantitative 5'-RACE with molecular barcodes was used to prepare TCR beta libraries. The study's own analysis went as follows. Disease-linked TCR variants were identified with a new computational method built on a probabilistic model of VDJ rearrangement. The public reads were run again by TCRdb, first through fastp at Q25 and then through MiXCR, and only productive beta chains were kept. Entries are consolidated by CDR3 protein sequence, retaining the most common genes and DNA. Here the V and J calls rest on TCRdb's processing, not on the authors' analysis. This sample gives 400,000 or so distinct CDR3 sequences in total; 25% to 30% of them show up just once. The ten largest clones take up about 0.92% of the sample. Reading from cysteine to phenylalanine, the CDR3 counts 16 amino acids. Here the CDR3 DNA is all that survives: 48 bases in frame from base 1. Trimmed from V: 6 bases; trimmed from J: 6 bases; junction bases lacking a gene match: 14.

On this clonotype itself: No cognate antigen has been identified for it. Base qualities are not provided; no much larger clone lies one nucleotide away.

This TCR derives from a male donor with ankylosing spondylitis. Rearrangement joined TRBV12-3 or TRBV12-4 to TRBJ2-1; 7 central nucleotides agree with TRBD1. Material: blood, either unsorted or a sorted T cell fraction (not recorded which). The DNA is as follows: TGTGCCAGCAGACCGAGACAGGGAAGAGGGATCAATGAGCAGTTCTTC. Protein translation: CASRPRQGRGINEQFF.